This T cell receptor (beta chain) was found in a study of T cell responses to AZD1222 COVID-19 vaccine. Germline CDR1 and CDR2: MNHEY and SVGEGT. There are 11 residues in the CDR3. V lost 5 bases and J 6 bases, leaving 5 bases between the germline ends. TCRdb's copy holds only in-frame clones and misses some; the assay was immunoSEQ multiplex PCR. The table shows 95,000 to 150,000 clones, with 80% to 90% occurring only once. The rearrangement links TRBV6-2 or TRBV6-3 to TRBJ2-1; possible D gene TRBD2, 5 bases. The sample consisted of peripheral blood, taken on day 0 of AZD1222 vaccination. The source of this sequence is an adult in good health. CDR3 amino acids: CASSEGNEQFF. Here the CDR3 DNA reads TGTGCCAGCAGTGAGGGCAATGAGCAGTTCTTC.